This TCR beta chain was sequenced in a study of cytomegalovirus exposure and HLA in healthy donors. Points from the study as a whole: In a later analysis, specific HLA alleles were associated with 15,000 or so TCR beta sequences at a 0.05 false discovery rate.

Looked up from germline, CDR1 is MDHEN and CDR2 is SYDVKM. Trimming pared 5 bases from V and 9 bases from J, leaving 20 bases between. There are 14 residues in the CDR3. This clone was counted only a few times. No antigen is known for it. The PCR employed 60 Vbeta primers together with 13 Jbeta primers. Profiling relied on immunoSEQ multiplex PCR, and the TCRdb table lists in-frame clones only, not all of them. This sample has 100,000 or so clones, with over 60% found just once. Sequencing was carried out using PBMCs. The receptor's source is a male donor in good health and CMV-seropositive. The V and J genes are TRBV28 and TRBJ2-7; perhaps TRBD2 as D (5 bases). The CDR3 loop reads CASSPPAGRSGQYF. As DNA, the CDR3 is TGTGCCAGCAGTCCTCCCGCAGGCAGGAGCGGGCAGTACTTC.